Following are 26 T cell receptor beta chains from one sample sequenced in a study of long-term antiretroviral therapy in people with HIV. Assay version v3.0 of immunoSEQ was used, and it was run at survey level. Data came from immunoSEQ multiplex PCR; TCRdb stores just in-frame clones and leaves some out. The table includes tens of thousands of clones, 90% detected once. Sample: unsorted PBMCs, taken 5.2 years after starting antiretroviral therapy. These receptors originate from a woman in her 40s with HIV.

CDR3 sequence: CAITDTSSGNTIYF. CDR3 sequence (DNA): TGTGCCATCACTGACACATCCTCTGGAAACACCATATATTTT. This rearrangement joins TRBV10-3 to TRBJ1-3; D not certain. The CDR3 is made up of 14 amino acids. Germline V lookup: CDR1 ENHRY, CDR2 SYGVKD. Trimming removed 7 bases from V and 0 bases from J, with 10 bases in between.

The DNA for the CDR3 is TGTGCCAGCAGTCCTGGACTCCTACCCTACGAGCAGTACTTC. This gives the protein CASSPGLLPYEQYF. V gene TRBV6-5 combines with J gene TRBJ2-7, with D tentatively TRBD2 (5 bases). The germline V and J ends were trimmed by 5 bases and 2 bases, with 13 bases remaining between them. The CDR3 consists of 14 residues. The germline CDR1 and CDR2 sequences are MNHEY and SVGAGI.

This CDR3 is CASSYLGPWGYTF. The DNA of the CDR3 is TGTGCCAGCAGCTACCTGGGCCCCTGGGGCTACACCTTC. J is TRBJ1-2 and V is TRBV7-9; D remains unclear. The CDR3 extends over 13 amino acids. Germline CDR1 reads SEHNR; CDR2 reads FQNEAQ (reference sequence). Trimming removed 4 bases at V and 8 bases at J, with 14 bases between.

This chain links TRBV7-2 with TRBJ2-7, with D possibly matching TRBD1 (6 bases). The CDR3 is 14 amino acids. Per the germline V gene, CDR1 is SGHTA and CDR2 is FQGNSA. Trimming took 4 bases from V and 3 from J, leaving 13 bases between them. CDR3 loop: CASSSTRGDYEQYF. CDR3 coding DNA: TGTGCCAGCAGCTCCACCAGGGGCGACTACGAGCAGTACTTC.

In nucleotides, the CDR3 is TGCGCCAGCAGCTTGTCGGGGGTATACACTGAAGCTTTCTTT. This codes for CASSLSGVYTEAFF. The chain uses TRBV5-1 and TRBJ1-1; weak D call: TRBD1 (5 bases). CDR3 length: 14 residues. Trimming pared 1 base from V and 3 bases from J, leaving 10 bases between. Germline V lookup: CDR1 SGHRS, CDR2 YFSETQ.

This sequence joins TRBV6-1 and TRBJ2-1; D unclear. CDR3 length: 11 residues. CDR1 is MNHNS, CDR2 SASEGT, per germline. Trimming cost V 6 bases and J 4 bases, with 4 bases left between them. The CDR3 loop is CASRVYNEQFF. The CDR3, as DNA: TGTGCCAGCAGGGTATACAATGAGCAGTTCTTC.

This clone showed up just once. V and J are TRBV6-4 and TRBJ2-3; D perhaps matches TRBD2 (6 bases). This CDR3 is 14 amino acids long. The V end was cut by 1 base, the J end by 3 bases, with 8 bases between. CDR1 and CDR2 from the germline V gene are MRHNA and SNTAGT. The CDR3 sequence: CASSDYGGTDTQYF. CDR3 nucleotide sequence: TGTGCCAGCAGTGACTATGGGGGGACAGATACGCAGTATTTT.

This chain links TRBV7-2 with TRBJ1-4, with D perhaps matching TRBD1 (6 bases). The germline V gene encodes CDR1 SGHTA and CDR2 FQGNSA. This CDR3 comprises 15 residues. With 4 bases removed from V and 7 bases from J, the gap between germline ends came to 16 bases. Written as DNA, the CDR3 is TGTGCCAGCAGCTCCTACGGACAGTCTAGTGAAAAACTGTTTTTT. It yields the protein CASSSYGQSSEKLFF.

The chain carries TRBV11-2 and TRBJ2-3; D unresolved. CDR1 and CDR2 from the germline V gene are SGHAT and FQNNGV. The CDR3 consists of 14 residues. With 2 bases removed from V and 3 bases from J, the gap between germline ends came to 9 bases. Written as DNA, the CDR3 is TGTGCCAGCAGCTTAAACGGTGCTACAGATACGCAGTATTTT. Its protein is CASSLNGATDTQYF.

The chain uses TRBV10-3 and TRBJ2-1, with D possibly being TRBD2 (5 bases). The germline V gene encodes CDR1 ENHRY and CDR2 SYGVKD. Trimming took off 5 bases at V and 4 bases at J, with 6 bases between the two ends. The CDR3 spans 12 residues. The CDR3 DNA reads TGTGCCATCAGTAGCGGATACAATGAGCAGTTCTTC. It codes for CAISSGYNEQFF.

CDR3 protein: CASSLEVSYGYTF. The CDR3 coding sequence is TGTGCCAGCAGCTTAGAGGTTTCCTATGGCTACACCTTC. The V and J genes are TRBV7-9 and TRBJ1-2; D is ambiguous. Deletions cut 1 base from V and 4 bases from J, with 7 bases between. Per germline, CDR1 SEHNR and CDR2 FQNEAQ (reference sequence). The CDR3 contains 13 residues. Using reference TRBV7-9 and TRBJ1-2 for the parts outside the CDR3, the full variable domain is DTGVSQNPRHKITKRGQNVTFRCDPISEHNRLYWYRQTLGQGPEFLTYFQNEAQLEKSRLLSDRFSAERPKGSFSTLEIQRTEQGDSAMYLCASSLEVSYGYTFGSGTRLTVV.

This clone was seen once. The gene calls are TRBV25-1 and TRBJ1-1; D may be TRBD1 (5 bases). CDR1 and CDR2 (germline): MGHDK, SYGVNS. The CDR3 runs 12 residues. Trimming pared 5 bases from V and 6 bases from J, leaving 10 bases between. The CDR3 nucleotides read TGTGCCAGCAGTAGGGGACTGGCTGAAGCTTTCTTT. It specifies CASSRGLAEAFF.

The rearrangement uses TRBV4-1 and TRBJ1-4; D is uncertain. The germline gives CDR1 MGHRA, CDR2 YSYEKL. Trimming shortened V by 1 base and J by 5 bases, and 11 bases separated the two germline ends. CDR3 length: 15 residues. CDR3 amino acids: CASSQGGRSNEKLFF. For the CDR3, the DNA is TGCGCCAGCAGCCAAGGAGGCCGCTCGAATGAAAAACTGTTTTTT.

The chain couples TRBV29-1 to TRBJ2-1, with D maybe TRBD2 (6 bases). The CDR3 length is 13 residues. Germline CDR1 SQVTM, CDR2 ANQGSEA. The V end was cut by 6 bases, the J end by 4 bases, with 13 bases between. In DNA form, the CDR3 reads TGCAGCGTAACGGGACTGCGATACAATGAGCAGTTCTTC. This gives the protein CSVTGLRYNEQFF.

This clone has a single count. This chain joins TRBV29-1 and TRBJ2-1; D unresolved. V was shortened by 3 bases and J by 4 bases, with 4 bases between the two germline ends. Germline values: CDR1 SQVTM, CDR2 ANQGSEA. The CDR3 sequence is 11 residues long. CDR3 coding DNA: TGCAGCGTTGAGCAGTACAATGAGCAGTTCTTC. This codes for CSVEQYNEQFF.

The chain combines TRBV5-6 with TRBJ2-2; 12 bases line up with TRBD1. CDR1 is SGHDT and CDR2 is YYEEEE in the germline V gene. This CDR3 spans 16 amino acids. Germline trimming cut 4 bases from V and 5 bases from J; bases unmatched to any gene: 6. CDR3 sequence: CASSGGTGGGTGELFF. The DNA for the CDR3 is TGTGCCAGCAGCGGGGGGACAGGGGGCGGGACCGGGGAGCTGTTTTTT.

The CDR3: CASSGQDSRLKLFF. The CDR3 DNA follows: TGTGCCAGCAGTGGGCAAGACAGCCGTCTAAAACTGTTTTTT. V and J are TRBV2 and TRBJ1-4; tentatively, D is TRBD1 (5 bases). CDR3 length: 14 amino acids. The V end lost 4 bases, the J end lost 10 bases, and 16 bases lay between the germline ends. The germline CDR1 and CDR2 sequences are SNHLY and FYNNEI.

The rearrangement uses TRBV12-5 and TRBJ2-1; D not resolved. Germline CDR1 LGHNT, CDR2 FRNRAP. V was pared by 6 bases and J by 1 base, with 13 bases between. There are 15 residues in the CDR3. The CDR3 coding sequence is TGTGCTAGTGGCCCCGGCCTGGGTTCCTACAATGAGCAGTTCTTC. Translating it yields CASGPGLGSYNEQFF.

This clone was seen only once. The chain uses TRBV7-9 and TRBJ2-1; the match to TRBD1 covers 8 bases. The germline CDR1 and CDR2 sequences are SEHNR and FQNEAQ (reference sequence). J was trimmed by 2 bases and V by 5 bases; bases with no gene match: 5. The CDR3 runs to 15 residues. DNA of the CDR3: TGTGCCAGCAGCCCCGGACAGGGAACCTACAATGAGCAGTTCTTC. Translating gives CASSPGQGTYNEQFF.

This clone was recorded only once. The chain joins TRBV19 to TRBJ1-6, with 8 bases lining up with TRBD1. CDR1 is LNHDA and CDR2 is SQIVND in the germline V gene (reference sequence). V lost 3 bases to trimming and J lost 10 bases; unmatched junction nucleotides: 5. The CDR3 is 14 amino acids. The CDR3 region is CASSITGGSSPLHF. Written as DNA, the CDR3 is TGTGCCAGTAGTATCACAGGGGGGTCATCACCCCTCCACTTT.

V gene TRBV5-1 combines with J gene TRBJ1-4; 7 bases are shared with TRBD1. V lost 4 bases and J lost 7; bases outside the gene matches: 10. There are 15 residues in the CDR3. Germline CDR1 and CDR2: SGHRS and YFSETQ. CDR3: CASSHREQGSEKLFF. As DNA, the CDR3 is TGCGCCAGCAGCCACCGCGAACAGGGGAGTGAAAAACTGTTTTTT.

The DNA of the CDR3 is TGTGCCAGTTCGAAGGGGGACTATGGCTACACCTTC. Encoded protein: CASSKGDYGYTF. The chain has TRBV6-6 and TRBJ1-2; D is perhaps TRBD1 (6 bases). V lost 9 bases to trimming and J lost 3 bases, with 11 bases between them. This CDR3 is built from 12 residues. In germline, CDR1 is MNHNY, CDR2 SVGAGI (reference sequence).

The rearrangement uses TRBV30 and TRBJ1-1; the match to TRBD1 covers 12 bases. There are 14 residues in the CDR3. Germline V CDR1 and CDR2: GTSNPN, SVGIG (reference sequence). J was trimmed by 7 bases and V by 1 base; bases with no gene match: 4. The CDR3 is CAWSGGQGAYEAFF. The CDR3 region has the DNA TGTGCCTGGAGTGGGGGACAGGGGGCATATGAAGCTTTCTTT.

DNA of the CDR3: TGTGCCAGCAGCTTCCTTACCTTGACCTTCTATGGCTACACCTTC. This sequence encodes CASSFLTLTFYGYTF. The chain combines TRBV7-9 with TRBJ1-2; no clear D gene. The CDR3 sequence is 15 residues long. Germline V lookup: CDR1 SEHNR, CDR2 FQNEAQ (reference sequence). The V end was cut by 3 bases, the J end by 4 bases, with 15 bases between. The full variable domain, completed using reference TRBV7-9 and TRBJ1-2, is DTGVSQNPRHKITKRGQNVTFRCDPISEHNRLYWYRQTLGQGPEFLTYFQNEAQLEKSRLLSDRFSAERPKGSFSTLEIQRTEQGDSAMYLCASSFLTLTFYGYTFGSGTRLTVV.

V is TRBV19 and J is TRBJ2-7; 9 bases line up with TRBD1. Germline CDR1 reads LNHDA; CDR2 reads SQIVND (reference sequence). The CDR3 sequence is 14 residues long. Trimming at V came to 3 bases and at J to 3 bases, leaving 3 bases not matched to a gene. CDR3 nucleotides: TGTGCCAGTAGTATCTCGGGACAGGGCTACGAGCAGTACTTC. Translating gives CASSISGQGYEQYF.

V is TRBV6-5 and J is TRBJ2-2, with D possibly TRBD1 on 7 matching bases. The CDR3 loop spans 15 amino acids. From germline, CDR1 is MNHEY and CDR2 SVGAGI. Between the trimmed V and J ends, which lost 8 bases and 5 bases, there was a span of 18 bases. This CDR3 reads CASELRGVGTGELFF. Written as DNA, the CDR3 is TGTGCCAGCGAACTCAGGGGGGTTGGGACCGGGGAGCTGTTTTTT.